The following is a T cell receptor beta chain sequence with its context. What it binds is not known. Primers for the PCR totalled 60 Vbeta and 13 Jbeta. The method was immunoSEQ multiplex PCR; TCRdb's version includes in-frame clones alone and lacks a portion of them. The table has 80,000 to 130,000 clones, around 80% seen once. This sample was taken from a study of cytomegalovirus exposure and HLA in healthy donors. About the research overall: Genetic ancestry analysis placed approximately 78% of the 400 or so donors that were genotyped in the Caucasian-associated cluster. Study results and caveats: Cytomegalovirus-associated TCR beta chains were listed, numbering 164. A missense variant in DCLRE1C was later tied to TCR beta V- and J-gene trimming. Rarity held for most TCR sequences, but there were some public TCRs that occurred in many donors.

Trimming cost V 6 bases and J 4 bases, with 10 bases left between them. Per germline, CDR1 SNHLY and CDR2 FYNNEI. The CDR3 is 12 amino acids. This TCR derives from a female donor in good health and CMV-seropositive. The rearrangement uses TRBV2 and TRBJ2-7; possibly TRBD1 for D (5 bases). The source material was PBMCs. CDR3 sequence: CASSVTGYEQYF. The CDR3, as DNA: TGTGCCAGCAGCGTCACAGGATACGAGCAGTACTTC.